This T cell receptor beta chain was sequenced during a study of T cell responses to AZD1222 COVID-19 vaccine. Findings and limits, study-wide: Clonal diversity may have been underestimated, and the donors were mostly white British, with more females than males.

Remarks on this clone: Its antigen is as yet unknown.

The CDR3 loop spans 16 amino acids. Germline trimming cut 5 bases from V and 8 bases from J; bases unmatched to any gene: 16. Per germline, CDR1 MNHEY and CDR2 SMNVEV (reference sequence). Data came from immunoSEQ multiplex PCR; TCRdb stores just in-frame clones and leaves some out. The sample records tens of thousands of clones, approximately 91% being singletons. The sample here was peripheral blood, taken on day 0 of AZD1222 vaccination. The rearrangement links TRBV27 to TRBJ1-2; TRBD1 aligns across 8 bases. This sequence originates from an adult in good health. The CDR3 bases are TGTGCCAGCAGTCAAGCGCGACAGGGGACCAAGAAGGGCTACACCTTC. It specifies CASSQARQGTKKGYTF.